This entry lists 3 T cell receptor beta chains sequenced from one sample in a study of regulatory T cells in long-lasting Graves disease (TCRdb year 2021). Libraries were constructed by multiplex PCR. TCRdb names Illumina HiSeq 4000 as the instrument used. CDR3 regions were amplified by Arm-PCR with iRepertoire HTBI primers to construct TCR beta libraries. TCRdb handled the public reads itself, with Q25 trimming in fastp and clone calling in MiXCR, and kept productive beta chains. Merged by CDR3 protein, the rows form single entries marked with the most common genes and DNA. A total of about 210,000 distinct CDR3 sequences appear in this sample, approximately 18% of them only once. In total, the top ten clones hold about 10% of the sample. The time point label of this sample denotes: newly diagnosed GD, antithyroid drugs for less than 3 months. RNA was extracted from PBMCs in TRIzol for both TCR sequencing and RNA sequencing.

These data are also associated with another study on T cells in Graves' hyperthyroidism and ophthalmopathy.

The starting material was peripheral blood mononuclear cells (PBMCs), obtained at new diagnosis, from a patient treated with antithyroid drugs. Every receptor here comes from a woman aged 25 to 39 with Graves disease. Donor details come from another sample of the same person, matched by shared clones.

V and J are TRBV11-3 and TRBJ2-1; perhaps TRBD2 as D (5 bases). With 5 bases removed from V and 7 bases from J, the gap between germline ends came to 12 bases. The germline V gene encodes CDR1 SGHNT and CDR2 YENEEA. There are 13 residues in the CDR3. The CDR3 DNA sequence: TGTGCCAGCAGCGAAACTAGTTTAAATGAGCAGTTCTTC. Translating it yields CASSETSLNEQFF. Looking up the rest from reference TRBV11-3 and TRBJ2-1 gives the full variable domain: EAGVVQSPRYKIIEKKQPVAFWCNPISGHNTLYWYLQNLGQGPELLIRYENEEAVDDSQLPKDRFSAERLKGVDSTLKIQPAELGDSAVYLCASSETSLNEQFFGPGTRLTVL.

The chain is built from TRBV19 and TRBJ2-1; the D is unclear. Germline V lookup: CDR1 LNHDA, CDR2 SQIVND (reference sequence). There are 13 residues in the CDR3. V lost 1 base, J lost 7 bases, and 8 bases lay in between. The CDR3 DNA reads TGTGCCAGTAGTATAGGGGTAACAAATGAGCAGTTCTTC. It codes for CASSIGVTNEQFF. Full variable domain (outside the CDR3, taken from reference TRBV19 and TRBJ2-1): DGGITQSPKYLFRKEGQNVTLSCEQNLNHDAMYWYRQDPGQGLRLIYYSQIVNDFQKGDIAEGYSVSREKKESFPLTVTSAQKNPTAFYLCASSIGVTNEQFFGPGTRLTVL.

This clonotype came up many times. The CDR3 DNA follows: TGCAGCGTTGGCTCCGGGACAGGGTTCACCGGGGAGCTGTTTTTT. Its protein is CSVGSGTGFTGELFF. The rearrangement uses TRBV29-1 and TRBJ2-2; the match to TRBD1 covers 9 bases. V trimming: 4 bases; J trimming: 4 bases; junction bases outside the gene matches: 7. CDR1 and CDR2 (germline): SQVTM, ANQGSEA. The CDR3 is 15 residues long.